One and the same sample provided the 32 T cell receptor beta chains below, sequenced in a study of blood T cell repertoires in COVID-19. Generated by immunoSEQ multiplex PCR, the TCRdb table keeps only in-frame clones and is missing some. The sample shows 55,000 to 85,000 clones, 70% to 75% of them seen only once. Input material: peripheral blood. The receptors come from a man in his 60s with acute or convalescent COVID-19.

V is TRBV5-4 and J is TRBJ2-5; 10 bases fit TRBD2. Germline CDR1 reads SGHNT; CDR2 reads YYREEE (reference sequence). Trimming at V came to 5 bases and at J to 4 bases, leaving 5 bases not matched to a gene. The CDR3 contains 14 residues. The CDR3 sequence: CASREAGGTETQYF. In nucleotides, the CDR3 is TGTGCCAGCAGGGAAGCGGGAGGGACAGAGACCCAGTACTTC.

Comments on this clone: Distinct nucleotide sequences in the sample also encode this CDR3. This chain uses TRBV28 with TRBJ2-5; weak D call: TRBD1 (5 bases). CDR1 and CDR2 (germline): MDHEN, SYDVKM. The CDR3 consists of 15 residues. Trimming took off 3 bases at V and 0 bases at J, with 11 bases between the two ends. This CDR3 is CASSLWGRNQETQYF. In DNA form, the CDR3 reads TGTGCCAGCAGTTTGTGGGGCAGGAACCAAGAGACCCAGTACTTC.

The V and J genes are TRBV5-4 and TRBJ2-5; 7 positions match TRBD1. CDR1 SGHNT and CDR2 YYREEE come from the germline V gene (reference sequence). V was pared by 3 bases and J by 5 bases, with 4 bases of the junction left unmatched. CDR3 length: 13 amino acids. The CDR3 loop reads CASSSTGEETQYF. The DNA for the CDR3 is TGTGCCAGCAGCTCCACAGGGGAGGAGACCCAGTACTTC.

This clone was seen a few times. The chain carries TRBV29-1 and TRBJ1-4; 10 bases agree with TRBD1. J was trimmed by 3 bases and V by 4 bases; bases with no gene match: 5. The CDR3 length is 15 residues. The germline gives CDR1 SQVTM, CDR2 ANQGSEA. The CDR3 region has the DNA TGCAGCGTTGCCCCCGGACAGGGGGCTAATGAAAAACTGTTTTTT. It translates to CSVAPGQGANEKLFF.

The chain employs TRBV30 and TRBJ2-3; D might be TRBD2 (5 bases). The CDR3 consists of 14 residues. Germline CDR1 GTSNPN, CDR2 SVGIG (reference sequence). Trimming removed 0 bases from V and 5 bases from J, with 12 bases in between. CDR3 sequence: CAWSVEARGDTQYF. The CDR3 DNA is TGTGCCTGGAGTGTAGAGGCACGGGGAGATACGCAGTATTTT.

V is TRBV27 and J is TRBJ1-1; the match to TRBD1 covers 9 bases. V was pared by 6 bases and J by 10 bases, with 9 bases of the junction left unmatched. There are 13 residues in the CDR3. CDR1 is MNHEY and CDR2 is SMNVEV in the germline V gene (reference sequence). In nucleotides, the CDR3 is TGTGCCAGCAGATTACAGGGGGCGCGAAGAGCTTTCTTT. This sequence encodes CASRLQGARRAFF.

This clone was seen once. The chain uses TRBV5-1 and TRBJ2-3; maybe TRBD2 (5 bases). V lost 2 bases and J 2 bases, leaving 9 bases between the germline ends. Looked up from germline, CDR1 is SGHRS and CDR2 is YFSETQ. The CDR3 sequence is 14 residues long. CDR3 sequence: CASSLLGFTDTQYF. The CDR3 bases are TGCGCCAGCAGCTTACTAGGATTCACAGATACGCAGTATTTT. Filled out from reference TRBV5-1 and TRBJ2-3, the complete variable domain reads KAGVTQTPRYLIKTRGQQVTLSCSPISGHRSVSWYQQTPGQGLQFLFEYFSETQRNKGNFPGRFSGRQFSNSRSEMNVSTLELGDSALYLCASSLLGFTDTQYFGPGTRLTVL.

CDR3 loop: CASSDGTGGVTEAFF. In DNA, the CDR3 is TGTGCCAGCAGTGACGGGACAGGGGGCGTGACTGAAGCTTTCTTT. The chain recombines TRBV6-1 with TRBJ1-1, with TRBD1 matching over 12 bases. The CDR3 has 15 amino acids. Germline trimming cut 3 bases from V and 5 bases from J; bases unmatched to any gene: 4. Germline values: CDR1 MNHNS, CDR2 SASEGT.

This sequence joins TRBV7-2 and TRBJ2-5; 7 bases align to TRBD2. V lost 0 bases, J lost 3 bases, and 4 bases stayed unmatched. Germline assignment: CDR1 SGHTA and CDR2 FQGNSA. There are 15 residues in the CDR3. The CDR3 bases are TGTGCCAGCAGCTTAGCGGGGGGGTTTGAAGAGACCCAGTACTTC. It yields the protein CASSLAGGFEETQYF.

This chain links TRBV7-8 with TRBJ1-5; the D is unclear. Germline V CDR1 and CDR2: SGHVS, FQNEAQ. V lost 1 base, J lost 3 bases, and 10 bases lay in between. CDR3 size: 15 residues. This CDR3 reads CASSLVPGNNQPQHF. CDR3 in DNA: TGTGCCAGCAGCTTAGTTCCCGGGAACAATCAGCCCCAGCATTTT.

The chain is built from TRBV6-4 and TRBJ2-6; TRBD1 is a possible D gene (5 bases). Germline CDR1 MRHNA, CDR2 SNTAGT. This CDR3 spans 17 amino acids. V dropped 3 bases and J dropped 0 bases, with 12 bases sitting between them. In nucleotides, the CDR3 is TGTGCCAGCAGTGAGGGGCCCCTCAGCTCTGGGGCCAACGTCCTGACTTTC. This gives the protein CASSEGPLSSGANVLTF.

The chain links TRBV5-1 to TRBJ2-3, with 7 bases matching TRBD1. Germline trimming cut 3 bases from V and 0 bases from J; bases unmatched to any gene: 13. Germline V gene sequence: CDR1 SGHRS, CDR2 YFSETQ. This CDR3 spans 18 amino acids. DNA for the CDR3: TGCGCCAGCAGCTCCGCCAGGACAGGCCCGACTAGCACAGATACGCAGTATTTT. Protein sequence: CASSSARTGPTSTDTQYF.

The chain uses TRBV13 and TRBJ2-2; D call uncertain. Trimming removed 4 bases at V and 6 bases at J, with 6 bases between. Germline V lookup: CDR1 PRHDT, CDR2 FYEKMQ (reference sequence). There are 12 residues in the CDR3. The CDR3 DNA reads TGTGCCAGCAGCTCGGCGGCCGGGGAGCTGTTTTTT. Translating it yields CASSSAAGELFF.

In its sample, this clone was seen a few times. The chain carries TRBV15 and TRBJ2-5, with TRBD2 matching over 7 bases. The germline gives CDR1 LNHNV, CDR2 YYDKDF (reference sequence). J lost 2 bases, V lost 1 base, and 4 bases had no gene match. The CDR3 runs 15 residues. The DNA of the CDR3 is TGTGCCACCAGCAGAGGCGGGGGTGTTCAAGAGACCCAGTACTTC. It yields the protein CATSRGGGVQETQYF.

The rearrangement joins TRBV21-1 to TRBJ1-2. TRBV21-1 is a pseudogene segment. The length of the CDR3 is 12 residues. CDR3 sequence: CASSKGDYGYTF. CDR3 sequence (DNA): TGTGCCAGCAGCAAAGGCGACTATGGCTACACCTTC.

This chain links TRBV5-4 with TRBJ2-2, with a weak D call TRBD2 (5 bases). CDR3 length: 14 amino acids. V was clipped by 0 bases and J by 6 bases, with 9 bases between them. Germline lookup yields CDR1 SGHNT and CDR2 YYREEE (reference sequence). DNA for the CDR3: TGTGCCAGCAGCTTGGACGGGGTCGCCGGGGAGCTGTTTTTT. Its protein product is CASSLDGVAGELFF.

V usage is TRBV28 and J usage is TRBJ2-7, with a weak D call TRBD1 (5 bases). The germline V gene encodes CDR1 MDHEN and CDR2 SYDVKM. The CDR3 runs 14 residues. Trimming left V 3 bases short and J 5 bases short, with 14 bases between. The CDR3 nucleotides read TGTGCCAGCAGTTTCGGTCAAGGGGTAGACGAGCAGTACTTC. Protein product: CASSFGQGVDEQYF.

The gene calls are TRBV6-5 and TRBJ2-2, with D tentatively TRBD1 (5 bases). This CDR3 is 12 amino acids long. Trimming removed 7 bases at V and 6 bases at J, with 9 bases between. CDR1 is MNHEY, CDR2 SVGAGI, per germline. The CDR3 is CASNRQPGELFF. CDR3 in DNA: TGTGCCAGCAACCGACAGCCCGGGGAGCTGTTTTTT.

The CDR3 here is CASSQEKDGGPRMTDTQYF. CDR3 bases: TGTGCCAGCAGCCAAGAAAAAGACGGAGGGCCTAGGATGACAGATACGCAGTATTTT. The chain carries TRBV3-1 (or the pseudogene TRBV3-2) and TRBJ2-3; TRBD2 might be the D (6 bases). V lost 0 bases to trimming and J lost 3 bases, with 22 bases between them. CDR1 is LGHDT and CDR2 is YNNKEL in the germline V gene (reference sequence). This CDR3 spans 19 amino acids.

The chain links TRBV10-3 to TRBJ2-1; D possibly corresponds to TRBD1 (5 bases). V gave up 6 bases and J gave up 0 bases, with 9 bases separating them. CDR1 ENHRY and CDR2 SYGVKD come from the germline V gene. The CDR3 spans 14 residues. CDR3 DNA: TGTGCCATCAGATCCAGGGACTCCTACAATGAGCAGTTCTTC. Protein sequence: CAIRSRDSYNEQFF.

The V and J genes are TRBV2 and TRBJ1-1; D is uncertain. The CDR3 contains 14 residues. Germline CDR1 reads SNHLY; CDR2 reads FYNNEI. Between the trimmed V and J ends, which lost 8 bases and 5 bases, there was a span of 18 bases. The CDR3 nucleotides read TGTGCCAGCCGGCGGACTCTGGGGAGGACTGAAGCTTTCTTT. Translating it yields CASRRTLGRTEAFF.

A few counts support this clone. CDR3 sequence (DNA): TGTGCCTGGAGTGACCTGACAGGGCCCTCTGGAAACACCATATATTTT. This translates into CAWSDLTGPSGNTIYF. The genes are TRBV30 and TRBJ1-3, with 7 positions matching TRBD1. This CDR3 spans 16 amino acids. Unmatched junction bases numbered 6, after V lost 1 base and J lost 0 bases. Germline-derived CDR1 and CDR2 are GTSNPN and SVGIG (reference sequence).

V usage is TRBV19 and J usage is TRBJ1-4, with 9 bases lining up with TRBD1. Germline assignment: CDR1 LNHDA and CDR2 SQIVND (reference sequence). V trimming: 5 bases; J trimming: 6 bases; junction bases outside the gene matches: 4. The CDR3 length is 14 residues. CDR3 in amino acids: CASSGRDRDEKLFF. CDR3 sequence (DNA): TGTGCCAGTAGTGGCCGGGACAGGGATGAAAAACTGTTTTTT.

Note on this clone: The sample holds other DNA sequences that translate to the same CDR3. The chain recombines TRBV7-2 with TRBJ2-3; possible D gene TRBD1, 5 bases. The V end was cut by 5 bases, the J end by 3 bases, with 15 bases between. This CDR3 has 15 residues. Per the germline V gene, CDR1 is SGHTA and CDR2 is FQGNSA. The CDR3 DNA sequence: TGTGCCAGCAGCCAGGGTTCTAGAACTACAGATACGCAGTATTTT. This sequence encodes CASSQGSRTTDTQYF.

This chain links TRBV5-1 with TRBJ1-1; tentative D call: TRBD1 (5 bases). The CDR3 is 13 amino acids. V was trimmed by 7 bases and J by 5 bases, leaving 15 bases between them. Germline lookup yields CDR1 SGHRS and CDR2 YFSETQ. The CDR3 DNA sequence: TGCGCCAGCCGGGAGGGGCGCTTAACTGAAGCTTTCTTT. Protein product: CASREGRLTEAFF.

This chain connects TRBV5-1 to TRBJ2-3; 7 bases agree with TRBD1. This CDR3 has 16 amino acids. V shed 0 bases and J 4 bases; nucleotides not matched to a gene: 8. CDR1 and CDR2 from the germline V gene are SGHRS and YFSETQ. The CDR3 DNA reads TGCGCCAGCAGCTTGGTCCCTAGGGGGCGGGCAGATACGCAGTATTTT. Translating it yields CASSLVPRGRADTQYF.

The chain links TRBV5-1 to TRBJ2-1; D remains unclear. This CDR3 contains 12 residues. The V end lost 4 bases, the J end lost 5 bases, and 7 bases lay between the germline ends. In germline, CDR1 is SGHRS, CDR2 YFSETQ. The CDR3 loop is CASSPNHNEQFF. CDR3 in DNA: TGCGCCAGCAGCCCAAATCACAATGAGCAGTTCTTC. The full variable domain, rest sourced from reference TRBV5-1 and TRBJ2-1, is KAGVTQTPRYLIKTRGQQVTLSCSPISGHRSVSWYQQTPGQGLQFLFEYFSETQRNKGNFPGRFSGRQFSNSRSEMNVSTLELGDSALYLCASSPNHNEQFFGPGTRLTVL.

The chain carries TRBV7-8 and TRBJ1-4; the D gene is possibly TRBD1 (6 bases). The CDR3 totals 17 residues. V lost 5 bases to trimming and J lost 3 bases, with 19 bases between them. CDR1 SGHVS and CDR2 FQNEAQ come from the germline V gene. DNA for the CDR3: TGTGCCAGCAGCCCAGAAGGGGGTCTTGCGGCTAATGAAAAACTGTTTTTT. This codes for CASSPEGGLAANEKLFF. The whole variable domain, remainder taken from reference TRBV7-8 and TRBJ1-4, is GAGVSQSPRYKVAKRGQDVALRCDPISGHVSLFWYQQALGQGPEFLTYFQNEAQLDKSGLPSDRFFAERPEGSVSTLKIQRTQQEDSAVYLCASSPEGGLAANEKLFFGSGTQLSVL.

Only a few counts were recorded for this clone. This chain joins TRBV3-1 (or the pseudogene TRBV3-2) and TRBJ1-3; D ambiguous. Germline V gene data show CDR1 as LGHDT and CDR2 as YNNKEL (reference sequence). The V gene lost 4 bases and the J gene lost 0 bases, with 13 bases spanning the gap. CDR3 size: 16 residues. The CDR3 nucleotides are TGTGCCAGCAGCCCCGAGGGTTCTCTCTCTGGAAACACCATATATTTT. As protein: CASSPEGSLSGNTIYF.

The CDR3 loop is CASSIARWNEQFF. In nucleotides, the CDR3 is TGTGCCAGTAGTATAGCTCGGTGGAATGAGCAGTTCTTC. The V and J genes are TRBV19 and TRBJ2-1; D unresolved. V was pared by 1 base and J by 7 bases, with 8 bases between. The CDR3 is 13 residues long. Germline CDR1 LNHDA, CDR2 SQIVND (reference sequence).

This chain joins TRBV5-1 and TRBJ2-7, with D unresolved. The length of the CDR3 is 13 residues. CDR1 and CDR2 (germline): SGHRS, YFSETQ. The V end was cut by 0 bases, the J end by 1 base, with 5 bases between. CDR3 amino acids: CASSLEQSYEQYF. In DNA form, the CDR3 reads TGCGCCAGCAGCTTGGAACAGTCCTACGAGCAGTACTTC.

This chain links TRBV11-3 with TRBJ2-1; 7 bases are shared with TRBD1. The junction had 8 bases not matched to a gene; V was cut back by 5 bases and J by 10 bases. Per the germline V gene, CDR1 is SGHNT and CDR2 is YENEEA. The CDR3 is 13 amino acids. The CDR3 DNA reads TGTGCCAGCAGCCCAGGGGGAGAATGGGAGCAGTTCTTC. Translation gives CASSPGGEWEQFF.